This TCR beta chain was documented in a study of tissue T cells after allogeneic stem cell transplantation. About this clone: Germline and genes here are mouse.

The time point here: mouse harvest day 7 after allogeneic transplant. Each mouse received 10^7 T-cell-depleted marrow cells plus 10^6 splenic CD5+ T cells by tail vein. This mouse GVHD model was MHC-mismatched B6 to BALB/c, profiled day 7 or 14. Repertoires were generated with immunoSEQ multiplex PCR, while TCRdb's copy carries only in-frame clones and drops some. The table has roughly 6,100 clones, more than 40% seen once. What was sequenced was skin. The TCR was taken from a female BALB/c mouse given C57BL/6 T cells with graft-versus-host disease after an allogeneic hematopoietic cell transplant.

The CDR3 reads CASSLDRSYEQYF. Incomplete CDR3 DNA: TGTGCCAGCAGCTTAGACAGGTCCTATGAACAGTAC. This rearrangement joins TRBV3 to TRBJ2-7, with a tentative D call TRBD1 (5 bases). Coverage ceases 1 residue before the CDR3 finishes, and the germline J gene fills in the end. The V gene's germline CDR1 is SNHLY and CDR2 FYNGKV (reference sequence). V was cut by 1 base and J by 1 base, with 5 bases left in between. The CDR3 covers 13 residues.